A selection of T cell receptor beta chains follows, all from one sample in a study of cytomegalovirus exposure and HLA in healthy donors. Sequencing was performed with immunoSEQ multiplex PCR; in TCRdb, only in-frame clones are kept and a portion is missing. The sample records about 200,000 clones, roughly 68% being singletons. The material sequenced was PBMCs. The receptor set was obtained from a man in his forties or fifties in good health and CMV-seropositive. Each CDR3 is given with its conserved first and last residue. The D gene is left open where the match is weak. Rows may omit the clone size; those that give it use once, few, many or a size class.

j_call: TRBJ1-5; v_call: TRBV6-1; clone_size: few; d_call: NA; cdr3_aa: CASSLAQGVQPQHF; cdr3_nt: TGTGCCAGCAGCCTCGCACAGGGTGTCCAGCCCCAGCATTTT
j_call: TRBJ2-5; v_call: TRBV9; clone_size: NA; d_call: NA; cdr3_aa: CASSATPGAKVETQYF; cdr3_nt: TGTGCCAGCAGCGCGACTCCAGGGGCTAAGGTGGAGACCCAGTACTTC
j_call: TRBJ2-1; v_call: TRBV18; clone_size: few; d_call: TRBD2; cdr3_aa: CASSPAGGSRGEQFF; cdr3_nt: TGTGCCAGCTCACCCGCGGGGGGTTCGAGAGGTGAGCAGTTCTTC
j_call: TRBJ2-1; v_call: TRBV9; clone_size: few; d_call: TRBD2; cdr3_aa: CASSGGGNEQFF; cdr3_nt: TGTGCCAGCAGCGGGGGGGGGAATGAGCAGTTCTTC
j_call: TRBJ2-1; v_call: TRBV28; clone_size: NA; d_call: TRBD2; cdr3_aa: CASSSLRSAGERYNEQFF; cdr3_nt: TGTGCCAGCAGTTCCCTTCGTAGTGCGGGGGAACGCTACAATGAGCAGTTCTTC
j_call: TRBJ1-3; v_call: TRBV7-9; clone_size: NA; d_call: NA; cdr3_aa: CASSLALIGNTIYF; cdr3_nt: TGTGCCAGCAGCTTAGCGCTAATCGGAAACACCATATATTTT
j_call: TRBJ2-3; v_call: TRBV4-2; clone_size: NA; d_call: TRBD2; cdr3_aa: CASSPGGLAGTDTQYF; cdr3_nt: TGTGCCAGCAGCCCCGGGGGACTAGCGGGGACAGATACGCAGTATTTT
j_call: TRBJ1-2; v_call: TRBV19; clone_size: NA; d_call: TRBD1; cdr3_aa: CATRGTGIYGYTF; cdr3_nt: TGTGCCACTAGGGGGACAGGCATCTATGGCTACACCTTC
j_call: TRBJ1-1; v_call: TRBV5-6; clone_size: NA; d_call: NA; cdr3_aa: CASSLQTGMFNAFF; cdr3_nt: TGTGCCAGCAGCCTACAGACAGGCATGTTCAATGCTTTCTTT
j_call: TRBJ1-2; v_call: TRBV28; clone_size: few; d_call: TRBD1; cdr3_aa: CASRRLQGAVGGYTF; cdr3_nt: TGTGCCAGCAGGCGCCTTCAGGGGGCGGTTGGTGGCTACACCTTC
j_call: TRBJ1-1; v_call: TRBV7-2; clone_size: once; d_call: NA; cdr3_aa: CASSLEGRGGTEAFF; cdr3_nt: TGTGCCAGCAGCTTAGAGGGTCGGGGGGGCACTGAAGCTTTCTTT